One sample yielded the 20 T cell receptor beta chains listed below, sequenced in a study of T cells after posttransplantation cyclophosphamide. TCRdb's copy holds only in-frame clones and misses some; the assay was immunoSEQ multiplex PCR. The sample contains around 3,500 clones, about four fifths of which appear only once. The sample was CD8+ T cells sorted from bone marrow. All receptors derive from a woman in her sixties in good health, CMV-negative, and a related stem cell transplant donor.

The chain joins TRBV2 to TRBJ1-2; D unresolved. The V end was cut by 5 bases, the J end by 5 bases, with 18 bases between. The CDR3 covers 15 residues. CDR1 is SNHLY, CDR2 FYNNEI, per germline. The CDR3 is CASSRQEDPKYGYTF. Written as DNA, the CDR3 is TGTGCCAGCAGTCGGCAGGAGGATCCCAAGTATGGCTACACCTTC.

This clone came up once. The V gene is TRBV6-6, the J gene TRBJ2-7; the D is unclear. CDR3 length: 12 amino acids. V lost 2 bases, J lost 2 bases, and 4 bases lay in between. Germline CDR1 and CDR2: MNHNY and SVGAGI (reference sequence). The CDR3 spells CASSYRAYEQYF. The CDR3 DNA follows: TGTGCCAGCAGTTACCGAGCCTACGAGCAGTACTTC.

This CDR3 is CASSVTGGAGEAFF. DNA for the CDR3: TGTGCCAGCAGCGTAACAGGGGGCGCCGGGGAAGCTTTCTTT. This chain uses TRBV9 with TRBJ1-1, with 9 nucleotides matching TRBD1. CDR1 is SGDLS and CDR2 is YYNGEE in the germline V gene. Losses at the gene ends were 1 base for V and 8 bases for J; bases not matched to a gene: 6. The CDR3 covers 14 residues.

The genes are TRBV7-9 and TRBJ2-3; D perhaps matches TRBD2 (6 bases). Trimming took 5 bases from V and 3 from J, leaving 12 bases between them. Per the germline V gene, CDR1 is SEHNR and CDR2 is FQNEAQ (reference sequence). The CDR3 sequence is 14 residues long. CDR3 coding DNA: TGTGCCAGCAGCCTAGGGAGGCTGACAGATACGCAGTATTTT. Translating gives CASSLGRLTDTQYF.

This clone appeared once. The V and J genes are TRBV28 and TRBJ2-1; D might be TRBD1 (5 bases). Germline V gene sequence: CDR1 MDHEN, CDR2 SYDVKM. The CDR3 has 14 residues. V lost 1 base and J 9 bases, leaving 13 bases between the germline ends. For the CDR3, the DNA is TGTGCCAGCAGTTTATCCAGGGTTGGCGGTGAGCAGTTCTTC. It translates to CASSLSRVGGEQFF.

V and J are TRBV20-1 and TRBJ1-2; D unclear. V dropped 1 base and J dropped 5 bases, with 5 bases sitting between them. Germline loops: CDR1 DFQATT, CDR2 SNEGSKA (reference sequence). The CDR3 loop spans 11 amino acids. The CDR3 sequence is CSARGGYGYTF. CDR3 nucleotides: TGCAGTGCTAGAGGAGGTTATGGCTACACCTTC.

The genes are TRBV27 and TRBJ1-3; no clear D gene. Germline V CDR1 and CDR2: MNHEY, SMNVEV (reference sequence). The V end was cut by 10 bases, the J end by 0 bases, with 10 bases between. CDR3 length equals 13 residues. CDR3 nucleotides: TGTGCCACTAAAGGGAGCTCTGGAAACACCATATATTTT. Translated, it gives CATKGSSGNTIYF.

This chain joins TRBV4-3 and TRBJ2-7; TRBD1 is a possible D gene (6 bases). Per the germline V gene, CDR1 is LGHNA and CDR2 is YSLEER. V was shortened by 0 bases and J by 12 bases, with 21 bases between the two germline ends. The CDR3 sequence is 15 residues long. The CDR3 spells CASSQEGGIPTTRYV. The CDR3 bases are TGCGCCAGCAGCCAAGAAGGGGGTATCCCTACTACTAGGTACGTC.

The genes are TRBV2 and TRBJ2-7, with a possible D match to TRBD1 (6 bases). This CDR3 contains 12 residues. The V gene's germline CDR1 is SNHLY and CDR2 FYNNEI. The V gene lost 5 bases and the J gene lost 3 bases, with 8 bases spanning the gap. CDR3 protein: CASSYRVYEQYV. The CDR3 region has the DNA TGTGCCAGCAGTTACAGGGTCTACGAGCAGTACGTC.

The gene calls are TRBV7-8 and TRBJ1-5, with 8 positions matching TRBD1. CDR3 size: 14 residues. The germline V gene encodes CDR1 SGHVS and CDR2 FQNEAQ. V shed 7 bases and J 6 bases; nucleotides not matched to a gene: 8. This chain's CDR3 is CASTAQGVIQPQHF. Written as DNA, the CDR3 is TGTGCCAGCACCGCACAGGGGGTCATTCAGCCCCAGCATTTT.

The rearrangement links TRBV5-6 to TRBJ2-1; D gene uncertain. The CDR3 covers 12 residues. Trimming removed 2 bases from V and 6 bases from J, with 6 bases in between. In germline, CDR1 is SGHDT, CDR2 YYEEEE. CDR3 protein: CASSFGGNEQFF. The CDR3 nucleotides read TGTGCCAGCAGCTTCGGTGGCAATGAGCAGTTCTTC.

This chain connects TRBV16 to TRBJ1-1; TRBD1 matches 7 bases. The CDR3 spans 16 residues. Germline V gene data show CDR1 as KGHSY and CDR2 as FQNENV. J gave up 6 bases and V 4 bases, and 14 bases lay outside the gene matches. CDR3 nucleotides: TGTGCCAGCAGCCCTGTCGACAGGGCACAAAAGGCTGAAGCTTTCTTT. This translates into CASSPVDRAQKAEAFF. The full variable domain, rest sourced from reference TRBV16 and TRBJ1-1, is GEEVAQTPKHLVRGEGQKAKLYCAPIKGHSYVFWYQQVLKNEFKFLISFQNENVFDETGMPKERFSAKCLPNSPCSLEIQATKLEDSAVYFCASSPVDRAQKAEAFFGQGTRLTVV.

This chain uses TRBV5-4 with TRBJ2-7, with a tentative D call TRBD1 (5 bases). Germline CDR1 reads SGHNT; CDR2 reads YYREEE (reference sequence). V shed 0 bases and J shed 5 bases, with 12 bases lying between them. There are 14 residues in the CDR3. As DNA, the CDR3 is TGTGCCAGCAGCTTGGACCAGGGTACCCACGAGCAGTACTTC. It codes for CASSLDQGTHEQYF.

The V and J genes are TRBV19 and TRBJ1-2, with a tentative D call TRBD1 (6 bases). V gave up 5 bases and J gave up 8 bases, with 12 bases separating them. This CDR3 has 12 residues. The germline V gene encodes CDR1 LNHDA and CDR2 SQIVND (reference sequence). Here the CDR3 DNA reads TGTGCCAGTAGTGTACAGGGAATAGGCTACACCTTC. As protein: CASSVQGIGYTF.

The rearrangement uses TRBV7-2 and TRBJ2-1; TRBD2 matches at 9 bases. Germline V CDR1 and CDR2: SGHTA, FQGNSA. The CDR3 consists of 15 residues. The trim removed 4 bases at V and 2 bases at J, leaving 3 bases unmatched. The chain's CDR3 is CASSSLAGAYNEQFF. For the CDR3, the DNA is TGTGCCAGCAGCTCGTTAGCGGGGGCCTACAATGAGCAGTTCTTC.

CDR3 DNA sequence: TGTGCCAGCAGCCTTTCTAGCGGTCTTTCCTACAATGAGCAGTTCTTC. Translated, it gives CASSLSSGLSYNEQFF. The gene calls are TRBV7-9 and TRBJ2-1; 7 bases align to TRBD2. This CDR3 spans 16 amino acids. The V and J ends lost 5 bases and 1 base, in that order; junction bases with no gene match: 8. Germline CDR1 and CDR2: SEHNR and FQNEAQ (reference sequence).

This rearrangement joins TRBV7-2 to TRBJ2-1, with 12 bases fitting TRBD2. The CDR3 loop spans 15 amino acids. V shed 3 bases, J shed 7 bases, and the junction held 4 bases outside the gene matches. Looked up from germline, CDR1 is SGHTA and CDR2 is FQGNSA. The CDR3 is CASSFLAGGRNEQFF. CDR3 bases: TGTGCCAGCAGCTTCCTAGCGGGAGGGCGGAATGAGCAGTTCTTC.

The chain links TRBV12-5 to TRBJ1-1, with D possibly TRBD1 on 5 matching bases. The V gene's germline CDR1 is LGHNT and CDR2 FRNRAP. This CDR3 comprises 15 residues. V lost 1 base to trimming and J lost 3 bases, with 12 bases between them. The CDR3, as DNA: TGTGCTAGTGGTTTGGCCAGGGTTGGAGACACTGAAGCTTTCTTT. Amino acids: CASGLARVGDTEAFF.

The chain's CDR3 is CASSLPGLADPRDTQYF. As DNA, the CDR3 is TGTGCCAGCAGCCTTCCGGGACTAGCGGACCCAAGGGATACGCAGTATTTT. The chain carries TRBV7-9 and TRBJ2-3; TRBD2 matches 11 bases. The V gene's germline CDR1 is SEHNR and CDR2 FQNEAQ (reference sequence). V dropped 5 bases and J dropped 6; count of bases not matched to a gene: 13. The CDR3 runs to 17 residues.

The chain employs TRBV10-3 and TRBJ2-1; 8 bases line up with TRBD2. The CDR3 has 15 residues. CDR1 ENHRY and CDR2 SYGVKD come from the germline V gene. V shed 0 bases, J shed 5 bases, and the junction held 3 bases outside the gene matches. CDR3 residues: CAISESGLGDNEQFF. The CDR3, as DNA: TGTGCCATCAGTGAGTCGGGACTAGGGGACAATGAGCAGTTCTTC.